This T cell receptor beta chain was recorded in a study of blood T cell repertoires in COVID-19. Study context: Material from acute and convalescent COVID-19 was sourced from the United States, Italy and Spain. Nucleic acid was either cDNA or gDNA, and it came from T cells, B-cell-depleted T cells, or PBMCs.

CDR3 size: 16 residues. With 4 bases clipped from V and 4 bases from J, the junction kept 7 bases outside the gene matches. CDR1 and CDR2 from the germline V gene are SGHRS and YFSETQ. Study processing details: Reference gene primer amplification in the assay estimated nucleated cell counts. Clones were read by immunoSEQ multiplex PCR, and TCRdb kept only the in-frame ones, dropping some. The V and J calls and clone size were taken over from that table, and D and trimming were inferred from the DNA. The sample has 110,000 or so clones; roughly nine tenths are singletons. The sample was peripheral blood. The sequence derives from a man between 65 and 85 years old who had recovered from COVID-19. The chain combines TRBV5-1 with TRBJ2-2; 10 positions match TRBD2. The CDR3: CASSPQAGGGTGELFF. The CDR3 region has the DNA TGCGCCAGCAGCCCCCAAGCGGGAGGGGGCACCGGGGAGCTGTTTTTT.